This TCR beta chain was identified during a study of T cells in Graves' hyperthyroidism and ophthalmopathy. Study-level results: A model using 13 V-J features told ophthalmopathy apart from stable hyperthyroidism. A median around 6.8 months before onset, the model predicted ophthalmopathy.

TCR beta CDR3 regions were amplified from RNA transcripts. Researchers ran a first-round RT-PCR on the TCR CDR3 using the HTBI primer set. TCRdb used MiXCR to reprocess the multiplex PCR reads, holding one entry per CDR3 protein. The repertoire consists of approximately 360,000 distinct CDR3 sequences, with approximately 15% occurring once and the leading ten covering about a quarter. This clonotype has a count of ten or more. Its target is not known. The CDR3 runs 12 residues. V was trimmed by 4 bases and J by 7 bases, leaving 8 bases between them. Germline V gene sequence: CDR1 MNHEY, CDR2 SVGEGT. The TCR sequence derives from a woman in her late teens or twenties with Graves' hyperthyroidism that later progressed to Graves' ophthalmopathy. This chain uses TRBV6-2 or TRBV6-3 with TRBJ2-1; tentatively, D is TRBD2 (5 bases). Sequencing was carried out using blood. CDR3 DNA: TGTGCCAGCAGTTTAGCGAAGAATGAGCAGTTCTTC. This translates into CASSLAKNEQFF.